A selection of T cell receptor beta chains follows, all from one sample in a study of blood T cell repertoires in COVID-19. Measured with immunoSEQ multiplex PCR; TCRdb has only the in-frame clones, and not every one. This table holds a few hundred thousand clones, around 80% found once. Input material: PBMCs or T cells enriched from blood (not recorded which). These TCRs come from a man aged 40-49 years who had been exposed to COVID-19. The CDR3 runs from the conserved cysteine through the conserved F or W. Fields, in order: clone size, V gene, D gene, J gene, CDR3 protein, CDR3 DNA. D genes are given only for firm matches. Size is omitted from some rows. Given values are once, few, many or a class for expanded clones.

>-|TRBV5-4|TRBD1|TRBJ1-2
CASSSTGTGLYGYTF
TGTGCCAGCAGCTCAACCGGGACAGGGCTCTATGGCTACACCTTC
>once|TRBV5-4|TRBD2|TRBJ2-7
CASSLKRETYEQYF
TGTGCCAGCAGCTTGAAGCGGGAGACCTACGAGCAGTACTTC
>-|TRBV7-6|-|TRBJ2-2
CASSPSTNTKTGELFF
TGTGCCAGCAGCCCTAGTACAAACACCAAAACCGGGGAGCTGTTTTTT
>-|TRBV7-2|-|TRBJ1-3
CASSLAPGTGNTIYF
TGTGCCAGCAGCTTAGCCCCAGGGACTGGAAACACCATATATTTT
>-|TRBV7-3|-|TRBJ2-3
CASSLVGDTQYF
TGTGCCAGCAGCTTAGTCGGGGATACGCAGTATTTT
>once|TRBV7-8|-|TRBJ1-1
CASSLALIQGQAFF
TGTGCCAGCAGCTTAGCGCTAATTCAGGGGCAGGCTTTCTTT
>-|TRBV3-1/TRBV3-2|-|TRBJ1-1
CASSQAQGGAEAFF
TGTGCCAGCAGCCAAGCGCAGGGAGGTGCTGAAGCTTTCTTT
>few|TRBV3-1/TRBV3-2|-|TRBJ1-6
CASSLVEGNSPLHF
TGTGCCAGCAGCCTGGTCGAGGGAAATTCACCCCTCCACTTT
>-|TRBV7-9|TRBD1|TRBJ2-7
CASSLEQGVYEQYF
TGTGCCAGCAGCTTAGAACAGGGGGTCTACGAGCAGTACTTC
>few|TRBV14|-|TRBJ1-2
CASSQETGIYGYTF
TGTGCCAGCAGCCAAGAGACAGGCATCTATGGCTACACCTTC
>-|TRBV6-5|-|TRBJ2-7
CASSYSSGSEQYF
TGTGCCAGCAGTTACTCGAGTGGGAGCGAGCAGTACTTC
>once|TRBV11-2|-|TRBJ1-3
CASSLSGSGNTIYF
TGTGCCAGCAGCTTATCCGGCTCTGGAAACACCATATATTTT
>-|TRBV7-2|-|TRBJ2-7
CASSFNGGSYEQYF
TGTGCCAGCAGCTTCAACGGCGGATCCTACGAGCAGTACTTC
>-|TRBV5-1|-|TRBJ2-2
CASSLIPGSSTGELFF
TGCGCCAGCAGCTTAATACCGGGATCGAGCACCGGGGAGCTGTTTTTT
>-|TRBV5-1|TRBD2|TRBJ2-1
CASSFGLAGGAEQFF
TGCGCCAGCAGCTTTGGACTAGCGGGAGGTGCTGAGCAGTTCTTC
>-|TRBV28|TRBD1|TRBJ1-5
CASGTTGGNQPQHF
TGTGCCAGCGGAACTACAGGGGGCAATCAGCCCCAGCATTTT
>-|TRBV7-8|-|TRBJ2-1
CASSSNLYNEQFF
TGTGCCAGCAGCTCCAATTTGTACAATGAGCAGTTCTTC
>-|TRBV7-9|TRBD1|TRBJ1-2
CASSLEPGGYGYGYTF
TGTGCCAGCAGCTTAGAGCCAGGGGGCTATGGCTATGGCTACACCTTC
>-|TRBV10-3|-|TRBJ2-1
CAISVGRGVNEQFF
TGTGCCATCAGTGTCGGTCGGGGTGTGAATGAGCAGTTCTTC
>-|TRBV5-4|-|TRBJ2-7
CASSLASNLYEQYF
TGTGCCAGCAGCTTGGCCTCTAATCTCTACGAGCAGTACTTC
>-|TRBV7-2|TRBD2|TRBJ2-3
CASSFRTSGRFTLTDTQYF
TGTGCCAGCAGCTTCCGGACTAGCGGGAGGTTTACACTTACAGATACGCAGTATTTT
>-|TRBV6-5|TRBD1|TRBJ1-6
CASSSRGLGNSPLHF
TGTGCCAGCAGTTCCAGGGGGCTCGGTAATTCACCCCTCCACTTT
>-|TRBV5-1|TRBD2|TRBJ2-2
CASASGNTGELFF
TGCGCCAGTGCTAGCGGAAACACCGGGGAGCTGTTTTTT
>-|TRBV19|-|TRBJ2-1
CASSVSSPGLAQFF
TGTGCCAGTAGTGTCTCCTCCCCGGGGTTGGCCCAGTTCTTC
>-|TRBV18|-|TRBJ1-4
CASSPSRTENEKLFF
TGTGCCAGCTCACCCTCCCGGACAGAGAATGAAAAACTGTTTTTT
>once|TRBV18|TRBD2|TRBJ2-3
CASSQLAGRNRDTQYF
TGTGCCAGCTCACAACTAGCGGGTAGGAACCGAGATACGCAGTATTTT
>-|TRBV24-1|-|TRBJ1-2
CATSDFNTLYGYTF
TGTGCCACCAGTGATTTTAACACCTTATATGGCTACACCTTC
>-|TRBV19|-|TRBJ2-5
CASSIDTRAQYF
TGTGCCAGTAGTATAGATACCCGCGCCCAGTACTTC
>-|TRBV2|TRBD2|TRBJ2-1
CASSGREGSNEQFF
TGTGCCAGCAGTGGGAGGGAGGGTAGCAATGAGCAGTTCTTC
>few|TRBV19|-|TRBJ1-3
CASRMEGTGNTIYF
TGTGCCAGTAGAATGGAGGGTACTGGAAACACCATATATTTT
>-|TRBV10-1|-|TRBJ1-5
CANPLDQGNQPQHF
TGCGCCAATCCCCTCGACCAGGGTAATCAGCCCCAGCATTTT
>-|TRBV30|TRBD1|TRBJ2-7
CAWSAPQGWAQYF
TGTGCCTGGAGTGCACCACAGGGGTGGGCGCAGTACTTC
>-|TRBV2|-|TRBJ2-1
CATAGTHYNEQFF
TGTGCCACCGCCGGGACTCATTACAATGAGCAGTTCTTC
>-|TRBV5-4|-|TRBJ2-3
CASSLLRGTDTQYF
TGTGCCAGCAGCTTGTTGCGCGGCACAGATACGCAGTATTTT
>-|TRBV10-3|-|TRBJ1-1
CALRPDINGEAFF
TGTGCCTTACGACCAGACATCAATGGTGAAGCTTTCTTT
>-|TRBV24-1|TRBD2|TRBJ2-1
CATSSGLAGVSEQFF
TGTGCCACCAGCTCAGGACTAGCGGGAGTCAGTGAGCAGTTCTTC
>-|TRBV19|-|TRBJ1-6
CASSAEPTNNSPLHF
TGTGCCAGTAGTGCGGAGCCTACCAATAATTCACCCCTCCACTTT
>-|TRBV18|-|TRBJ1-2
CASSPPAQGGYTF
TGTGCCAGCTCACCACCCGCACAGGGTGGCTACACCTTC
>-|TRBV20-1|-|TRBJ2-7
CSGGEASEAYEQYF
TGCAGTGGTGGTGAGGCTTCAGAGGCCTACGAGCAGTACTTC
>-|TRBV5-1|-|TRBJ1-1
CASSYGGTEAFF
TGCGCCAGCAGCTACGGGGGCACTGAAGCTTTCTTT
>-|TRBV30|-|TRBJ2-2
CAWTATLTGELFF
TGTGCCTGGACCGCTACCTTAACCGGGGAGCTGTTTTTT
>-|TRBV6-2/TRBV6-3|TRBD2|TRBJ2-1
CASSPRPWTSGSYYHNEQFF
TGTGCCAGCAGTCCCAGACCGTGGACTAGCGGGAGTTATTACCACAATGAGCAGTTCTTC
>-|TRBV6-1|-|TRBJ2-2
CASSEVAGRDGELFF
TGTGCCAGCAGTGAAGTCGCAGGTCGAGACGGGGAGCTGTTTTTT
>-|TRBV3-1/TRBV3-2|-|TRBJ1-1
CASSYAGDTEAFF
TGTGCCAGCAGCTATGCCGGGGACACTGAAGCTTTCTTT
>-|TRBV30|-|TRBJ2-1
CAWKEVGLLQFF
TGTGCCTGGAAGGAGGTCGGTCTATTGCAGTTCTTC
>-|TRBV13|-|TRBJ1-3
CASSLIRQGKGNTIYF
TGTGCCAGCAGCTTAATTCGTCAGGGGAAGGGAAACACCATATATTTT
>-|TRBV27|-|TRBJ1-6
CASSLLYNSPLHF
TGTGCCAGCAGTTTATTATATAATTCACCCCTCCACTTT
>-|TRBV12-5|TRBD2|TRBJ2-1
CASGSRGTSGLKQFF
TGTGCTAGTGGTTCCCGCGGGACTAGCGGGTTAAAACAGTTCTTC
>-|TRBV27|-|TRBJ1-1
CASSPKSPGLVNTEAFF
TGTGCCAGCAGTCCCAAGTCCCCAGGGCTTGTAAACACTGAAGCTTTCTTT
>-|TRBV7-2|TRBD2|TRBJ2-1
CASSPGGGPYEQFF
TGTGCCAGCAGCCCCGGGGGAGGGCCCTATGAGCAGTTCTTC
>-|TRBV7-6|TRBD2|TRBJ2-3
CASSLRAGGPADTQYF
TGTGCCAGCAGCTTAAGAGCGGGAGGGCCGGCAGATACGCAGTATTTT
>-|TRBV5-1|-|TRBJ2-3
CASSSRGSSTTDTQYF
TGCGCCAGCAGCTCTCGGGGTAGCTCTACCACAGATACGCAGTATTTT
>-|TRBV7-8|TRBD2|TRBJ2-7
CASSRKRGSAYEQYF
TGTGCCAGCAGCCGCAAGCGCGGGAGTGCCTACGAGCAGTACTTC